Following are 15 T cell receptor beta chains from one sample sequenced in a study of blood T cell repertoires in COVID-19. Clones were sequenced by immunoSEQ multiplex PCR, and TCRdb holds only the in-frame ones, with some missing. The data hold some 520,000 clones, with 85% to 90% observed a single time. Sequences were obtained from peripheral blood. The receptor set was obtained from a man between 18 and 35 years old with COVID-19, enrolled during active disease.

CDR3 sequence: CAQDSGANTGELFF. CDR3 nucleotide sequence: TGTGCCCAGGATAGCGGGGCGAACACCGGGGAGCTGTTTTTT. The genes are TRBV6-5 and TRBJ2-2; 8 bases fit TRBD2. Unmatched junction bases numbered 5, after V lost 11 bases and J lost 0 bases. Germline V gives CDR1 MNHEY, CDR2 SVGAGI. CDR3 size: 14 residues.

The V gene is TRBV7-3, the J gene TRBJ2-3, with 13 positions matching TRBD2. This CDR3 spans 16 amino acids. The trim removed 2 bases at V and 6 bases at J, leaving 5 bases unmatched. Germline V gene sequence: CDR1 SGHTA, CDR2 FQGTGA. The DNA for the CDR3 is TGTGCCAGCAGCTTAGGACTAGCGGGAGTAGCGGATACGCAGTATTTT. Its protein is CASSLGLAGVADTQYF.

This clone appeared a single time. This rearrangement joins TRBV18 to TRBJ2-1, with 8 positions matching TRBD2. Looked up from germline, CDR1 is KGHSH and CDR2 is LQKENI. The CDR3 loop spans 14 amino acids. V lost 5 bases, J lost 4 bases, and 4 bases stayed unmatched. DNA of the CDR3: TGTGCCAGCTCAGGAGGGACTAGTTACAATGAGCAGTTCTTC. This gives the protein CASSGGTSYNEQFF.

This chain connects TRBV4-1 to TRBJ1-4; D might be TRBD1 (5 bases). V was cut by 1 base and J by 3 bases, with 6 bases left in between. The CDR3 covers 14 residues. Germline CDR1 MGHRA, CDR2 YSYEKL. The CDR3 here is CASSQGGANEKLFF. CDR3 coding DNA: TGCGCCAGCAGCCAAGGGGGGGCTAATGAAAAACTGTTTTTT.

This chain links TRBV4-1 with TRBJ1-5; a weak D match, TRBD1 (6 bases). In germline, CDR1 is MGHRA, CDR2 YSYEKL. Trimming pared 0 bases from V and 2 bases from J, leaving 11 bases between. The CDR3 sequence is 16 residues long. CDR3 sequence (DNA): TGCGCCAGCAGCCAAGATGGGGGCGTTGGCAATCAGCCCCAGCATTTT. Amino acids: CASSQDGGVGNQPQHF.

Only one count was recorded for this clone. The J gene is TRBJ2-7, the V gene TRBV25-1, with D possibly matching TRBD1 (5 bases). This CDR3 contains 15 residues. The germline V gene encodes CDR1 MGHDK and CDR2 SYGVNS. Trimming left V 5 bases short and J 3 bases short, with 17 bases between. CDR3 sequence reads: CASSPSGWLIYEQYF. The CDR3 DNA reads TGTGCCAGCAGTCCTTCAGGGTGGCTAATCTACGAGCAGTACTTC.

The chain carries TRBV6-5 and TRBJ1-1; 9 bases agree with TRBD1. The CDR3 is 13 residues long. Germline CDR1 MNHEY, CDR2 SVGAGI. Germline trimming cut 6 bases from V and 5 bases from J; bases unmatched to any gene: 4. The CDR3 loop reads CASRQGAWTEAFF. CDR3 DNA sequence: TGTGCCAGCAGACAGGGGGCTTGGACTGAAGCTTTCTTT.

This clone appeared once. The genes are TRBV7-9 and TRBJ1-1; 10 positions agree with TRBD1. Per germline, CDR1 SEHNR and CDR2 FQNEAQ (reference sequence). J was trimmed by 2 bases and V by 1 base; bases with no gene match: 4. The CDR3 covers 16 residues. The CDR3 DNA is TGTGCCAGCAGCTTAGGGGACAGGGGCTACAACACTGAAGCTTTCTTT. Translated, it gives CASSLGDRGYNTEAFF.

This sequence joins TRBV7-8 and TRBJ1-5; TRBD1 aligns across 7 bases. V dropped 7 bases and J dropped 1; count of bases not matched to a gene: 4. In germline, CDR1 is SGHVS, CDR2 FQNEAQ. The length of the CDR3 is 14 residues. The CDR3 protein is CASNLQGSNQPQHF. The DNA of the CDR3 is TGTGCCAGCAATTTACAGGGGAGCAATCAGCCCCAGCATTTT.

This sequence joins TRBV27 and TRBJ2-7; the D gene is possibly TRBD1 (6 bases). Trimming took 7 bases from V and 6 from J, leaving 19 bases between them. The CDR3 loop spans 14 amino acids. CDR1 is MNHEY, CDR2 SMNVEV, per germline (reference sequence). This CDR3 reads CASKPTGSAAEQYF. For the CDR3, the DNA is TGTGCCAGCAAACCAACAGGGAGTGCTGCCGAGCAGTACTTC.

This chain connects TRBV9 to TRBJ1-1; TRBD1 agrees at 7 bases. The CDR3 totals 13 residues. Germline lookup yields CDR1 SGDLS and CDR2 YYNGEE. With V trimmed by 0 bases and J by 8 bases, 4 bases remained unmatched. CDR3 sequence (DNA): TGTGCCAGCAGCGTAGAGGGGGCTGGGGAAGCTTTCTTT. This encodes CASSVEGAGEAFF.

This clone was counted between two and nine times. This chain joins TRBV7-9 and TRBJ2-2; 13 nucleotides line up with TRBD2. CDR3 length: 19 amino acids. Germline V CDR1 and CDR2: SEHNR, FQNEAQ (reference sequence). With 4 bases clipped from V and 0 bases from J, the junction kept 8 bases outside the gene matches. CDR3 DNA: TGTGCCAGCAGCTCTAGACTAGCGGGGGGCCCAACGAACACCGGGGAGCTGTTTTTT. Its translation is CASSSRLAGGPTNTGELFF.

The V gene is TRBV7-8, the J gene TRBJ2-7; 9 bases align to TRBD2. After removal of 1 base from V and 6 bases from J, the junction contained 10 bases not matched to a gene. CDR3 length equals 16 residues. The germline V gene encodes CDR1 SGHVS and CDR2 FQNEAQ. As DNA, the CDR3 is TGTGCCAGCAGCTTAGTATCGCTAGCGGGACCTGGCGAGCAGTACTTC. Protein sequence: CASSLVSLAGPGEQYF. Using reference TRBV7-8 and TRBJ2-7 for the parts outside the CDR3, the full variable domain is GAGVSQSPRYKVAKRGQDVALRCDPISGHVSLFWYQQALGQGPEFLTYFQNEAQLDKSGLPSDRFFAERPEGSVSTLKIQRTQQEDSAVYLCASSLVSLAGPGEQYFGPGTRLTVT.

The chain employs TRBV24-1 and TRBJ2-2; a possible D gene is TRBD2 (7 bases). The germline V and J ends were trimmed by 10 bases and 5 bases, with 16 bases remaining between them. This CDR3 contains 14 residues. Germline V gives CDR1 KGHDR, CDR2 SFDVKD. CDR3 coding DNA: TGTGCCACTAGGGGGGGGCGCGGAACCGGGGAGCTGTTTTTT. This sequence encodes CATRGGRGTGELFF.

The rearrangement uses TRBV15 and TRBJ2-7; 8 bases map to TRBD1. After removal of 1 base from V and 4 bases from J, the junction contained 9 bases not matched to a gene. Germline V gene lookup returns CDR1 LNHNV and CDR2 YYDKDF (reference sequence). The CDR3 length is 16 residues. This CDR3 is CATSRARQGFGYEQYF. The CDR3 DNA reads as TGTGCCACCAGCAGAGCTCGACAGGGGTTTGGTTACGAGCAGTACTTC.